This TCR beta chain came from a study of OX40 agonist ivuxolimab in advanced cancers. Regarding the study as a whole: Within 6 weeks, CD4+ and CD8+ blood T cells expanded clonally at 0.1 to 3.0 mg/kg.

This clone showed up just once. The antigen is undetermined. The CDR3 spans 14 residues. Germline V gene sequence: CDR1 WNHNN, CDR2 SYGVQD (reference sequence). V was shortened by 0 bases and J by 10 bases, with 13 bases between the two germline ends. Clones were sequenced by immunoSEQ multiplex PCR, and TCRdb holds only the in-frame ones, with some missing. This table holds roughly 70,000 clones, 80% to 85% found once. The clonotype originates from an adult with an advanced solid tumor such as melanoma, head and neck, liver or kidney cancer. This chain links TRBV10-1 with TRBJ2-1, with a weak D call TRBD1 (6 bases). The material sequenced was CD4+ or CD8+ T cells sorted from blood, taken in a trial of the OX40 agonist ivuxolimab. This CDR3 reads CASSESIQGNEQFF. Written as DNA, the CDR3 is TGCGCCAGCAGTGAGTCGATACAGGGCAACGAGCAGTTCTTC.